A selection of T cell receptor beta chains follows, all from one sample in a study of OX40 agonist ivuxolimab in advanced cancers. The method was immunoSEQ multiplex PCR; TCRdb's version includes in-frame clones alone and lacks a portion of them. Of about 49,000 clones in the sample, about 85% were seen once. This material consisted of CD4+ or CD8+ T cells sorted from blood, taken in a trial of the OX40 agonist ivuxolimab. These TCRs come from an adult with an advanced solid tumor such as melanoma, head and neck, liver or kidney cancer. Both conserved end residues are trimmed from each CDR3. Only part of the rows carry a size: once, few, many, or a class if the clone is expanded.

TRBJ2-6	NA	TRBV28	ASSERTGSGANVLT
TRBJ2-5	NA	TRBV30	ALPPGTSGETQY
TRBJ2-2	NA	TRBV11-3	ASSPWTSGNTGELF
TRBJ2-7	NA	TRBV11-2	ASSQLTGGEQY
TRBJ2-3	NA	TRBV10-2	ASSRTSGTGDTQY
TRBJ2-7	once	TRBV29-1	SVEVTLASREQY
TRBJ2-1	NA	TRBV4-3	ASSQETGGSYNEQF
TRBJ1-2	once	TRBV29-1	SVVGQGTYT
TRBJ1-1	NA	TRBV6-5	ASSFMGEAF
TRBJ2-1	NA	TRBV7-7	ASSLGLAGVDEQF
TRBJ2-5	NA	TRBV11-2	ASSGGLAGGLETQY
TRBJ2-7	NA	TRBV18	ASSVIFGREFSYEQY
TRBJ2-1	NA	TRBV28	ASSPGTSGPKF
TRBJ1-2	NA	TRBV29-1	SVAVSDHGYT
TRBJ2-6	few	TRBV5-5	ASSFHFTGTGANVLT
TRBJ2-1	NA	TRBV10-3	AISETGLAGGRNEQF
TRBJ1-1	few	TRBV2	ASSLGLGTEAF
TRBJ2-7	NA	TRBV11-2	ASSLGVSYEQY
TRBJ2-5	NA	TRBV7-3	ASSIGTGGETQY
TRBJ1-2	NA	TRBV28	ASTDSDYGYT
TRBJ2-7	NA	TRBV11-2	ASSSNRAASYEQY
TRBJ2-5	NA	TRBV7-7	ASSPLARETQY
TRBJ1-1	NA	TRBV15	ATREGTGGTDTEAF
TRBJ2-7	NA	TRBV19	ASSIGPSYEQY
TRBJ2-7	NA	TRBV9	ASSVGPAGEISGEQY
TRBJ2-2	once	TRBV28	ASSPWDRSNTGELF
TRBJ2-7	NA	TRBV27	ASSLSASGRGEQY
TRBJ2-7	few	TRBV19	ASSISVADRGVYEQY
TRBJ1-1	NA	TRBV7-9	ASSLAGVTEAF
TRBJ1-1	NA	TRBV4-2	ASSYRTGSRSEAF
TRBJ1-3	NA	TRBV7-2	ASSFNRGAGNTIY
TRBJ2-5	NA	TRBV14	ASGIGSQETQY
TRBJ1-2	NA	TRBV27	ASSLSRGSYGYT
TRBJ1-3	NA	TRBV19	ASIAPRTSGNTIY
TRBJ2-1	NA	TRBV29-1	SVEVAGMGRDNEQF
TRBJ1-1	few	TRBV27	ASSPRTALKAF
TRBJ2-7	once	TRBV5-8	ASSSGQASSYEQY
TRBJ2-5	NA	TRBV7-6	ASSLFSAKETQY
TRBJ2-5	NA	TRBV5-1	ASSFQTQETQY
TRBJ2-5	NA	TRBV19	ASSTTSGDQETQY
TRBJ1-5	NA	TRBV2	ASSEWASQH
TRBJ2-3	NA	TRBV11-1	ASSLAGPDTQY
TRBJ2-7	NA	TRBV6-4	ASSDLVVSVVSYEQY
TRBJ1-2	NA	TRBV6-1	ASSEQLGTAFYGYT
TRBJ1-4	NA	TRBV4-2	ASSQDKGQGFEKLF
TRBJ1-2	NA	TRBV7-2	ASSPLWKGEGYT
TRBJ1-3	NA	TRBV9	ASSVPPPWRAGNTIY
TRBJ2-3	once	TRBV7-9	ASSLKSTSGDTDTQY
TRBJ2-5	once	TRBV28	ASSPGQGAAETQY
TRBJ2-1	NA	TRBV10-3	ATSESSYNEQF
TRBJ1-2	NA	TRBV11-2	ASSAGQGLGYT
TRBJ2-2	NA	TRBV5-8	ASSSSLNTGELF
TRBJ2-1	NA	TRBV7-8	ASSFPGLAGVGIEQF
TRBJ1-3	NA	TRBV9	ASSVGGGTGNTIY
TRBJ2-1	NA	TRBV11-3	ASSLGGWGGRSNEQF